A selection of T cell receptor beta chains follows, all from one sample in a study of T cells after yellow fever vaccination. One entry per CDR3 protein results from TCRdb running MiXCR on the 5' RACE reads. The sample records some 600,000 distinct CDR3 sequences, 10% to 15% being singletons. This specimen was PBMCs, taken on the day of the yellow fever booster vaccination. These receptors all stem from a man aged 30 to 45 who received the YFV17D yellow fever vaccine. CDR3s include the opening cysteine and the closing phenylalanine or tryptophan. Each record gives: CDR3 protein, V gene, J gene, D gene. A D gene is named only where the DNA matches it firmly.

CDR3 protein: CASSLGYSHSYNEQFF; V gene: TRBV7-9; J gene: TRBJ2-1; D gene: -
CDR3 protein: CASSLKTWAGYNEQFF; V gene: TRBV11-2; J gene: TRBJ2-1; D gene: -
CDR3 protein: CASSEDALTFSYNEQFF; V gene: TRBV12-3/TRBV12-4; J gene: TRBJ2-1; D gene: -
CDR3 protein: CATSIGGTPYEQYF; V gene: TRBV15; J gene: TRBJ2-7; D gene: -
CDR3 protein: CAISESGPSGSGTGELFF; V gene: TRBV10-3; J gene: TRBJ2-2; D gene: TRBD2
CDR3 protein: CASSYSGANTEAFF; V gene: TRBV6-5; J gene: TRBJ1-1; D gene: -
CDR3 protein: CASSFDGGNYEQYF; V gene: TRBV28; J gene: TRBJ2-7; D gene: TRBD2
CDR3 protein: CSPGTGGHTEAFF; V gene: TRBV20-1; J gene: TRBJ1-1; D gene: TRBD1
CDR3 protein: CASSQDRTSEYNEQFF; V gene: TRBV4-3; J gene: TRBJ2-1; D gene: TRBD2
CDR3 protein: CASSAGVPYEQYF; V gene: TRBV10-3; J gene: TRBJ2-7; D gene: TRBD2
CDR3 protein: CASSQEGRGLAADTQYF; V gene: TRBV4-2; J gene: TRBJ2-3; D gene: TRBD2
CDR3 protein: CASKLRRDRGYQETQYF; V gene: TRBV6-2/TRBV6-3; J gene: TRBJ2-5; D gene: TRBD1
CDR3 protein: CASSSWDGIQFF; V gene: TRBV7-2; J gene: TRBJ2-1; D gene: -
CDR3 protein: CSAPGAASTDTQYF; V gene: TRBV29-1; J gene: TRBJ2-3; D gene: -
CDR3 protein: CASSQVTLADNTDTQYF; V gene: TRBV4-2; J gene: TRBJ2-3; D gene: TRBD2
CDR3 protein: CASRRRLAGTDTQYF; V gene: TRBV21-1; J gene: TRBJ2-3; D gene: -
CDR3 protein: CSKTGGTFPYGGEQFF; V gene: TRBV20-1; J gene: TRBJ2-1; D gene: TRBD2
CDR3 protein: CAIRQGDTEAFF; V gene: TRBV10-3; J gene: TRBJ1-1; D gene: -
CDR3 protein: CASSFYGSYNSPLHF; V gene: TRBV28; J gene: TRBJ1-6; D gene: -
CDR3 protein: CSARPGGPSEQYF; V gene: TRBV20-1; J gene: TRBJ2-7; D gene: TRBD2
CDR3 protein: CASSHPTGSSPDTQYF; V gene: TRBV18; J gene: TRBJ2-3; D gene: TRBD1
CDR3 protein: CASSQRTGNTDTQYF; V gene: TRBV5-4; J gene: TRBJ2-3; D gene: -
CDR3 protein: CASRPGLPTGELFF; V gene: TRBV12-3/TRBV12-4; J gene: TRBJ2-2; D gene: -
CDR3 protein: CASSLARRGLAGPVGNEQFF; V gene: TRBV12-3/TRBV12-4; J gene: TRBJ2-1; D gene: TRBD2
CDR3 protein: CASSEEEYHRFSNEKLFF; V gene: TRBV6-1; J gene: TRBJ1-4; D gene: -
CDR3 protein: CATSDLSPTSGRADEQFF; V gene: TRBV24-1; J gene: TRBJ2-1; D gene: TRBD2
CDR3 protein: CASSLSAVTGELFF; V gene: TRBV12-3/TRBV12-4; J gene: TRBJ2-2; D gene: -
CDR3 protein: CASRLTSGNTGELFF; V gene: TRBV5-4; J gene: TRBJ2-2; D gene: TRBD2
CDR3 protein: CASSIDRAEQFF; V gene: TRBV19; J gene: TRBJ2-1; D gene: TRBD1
CDR3 protein: CAWSVRWREGENEQFF; V gene: TRBV30; J gene: TRBJ2-1; D gene: TRBD2
CDR3 protein: CASSLWAGERNEQFF; V gene: TRBV11-2; J gene: TRBJ2-1; D gene: TRBD2
CDR3 protein: CASSHILAGGNEQFF; V gene: TRBV11-2; J gene: TRBJ2-1; D gene: TRBD2
CDR3 protein: CSARGTNSQGAEQYF; V gene: TRBV20-1; J gene: TRBJ2-7; D gene: -
CDR3 protein: CATAPYEQYF; V gene: TRBV15; J gene: TRBJ2-7; D gene: -
CDR3 protein: CATVGLDSPVGNEQFF; V gene: TRBV5-4; J gene: TRBJ2-1; D gene: -
CDR3 protein: CASSFGGGPTDTQYF; V gene: TRBV7-2; J gene: TRBJ2-3; D gene: TRBD2
CDR3 protein: CARNLCCDRGRWDIQYF; V gene: TRBV6-2/TRBV6-3; J gene: TRBJ2-4; D gene: TRBD1
CDR3 protein: CASSWTGGYNEQFF; V gene: TRBV27; J gene: TRBJ2-1; D gene: TRBD1
CDR3 protein: CASSQAAGTDTQYF; V gene: TRBV4-3; J gene: TRBJ2-3; D gene: -
CDR3 protein: CSAREVRRVSDTQYF; V gene: TRBV20-1; J gene: TRBJ2-3; D gene: -
CDR3 protein: CASLGQGSHEQYF; V gene: TRBV3-1; J gene: TRBJ2-7; D gene: TRBD1
CDR3 protein: CASSEEIAGAFLVYF; V gene: TRBV5-1; J gene: TRBJ2-7; D gene: TRBD2